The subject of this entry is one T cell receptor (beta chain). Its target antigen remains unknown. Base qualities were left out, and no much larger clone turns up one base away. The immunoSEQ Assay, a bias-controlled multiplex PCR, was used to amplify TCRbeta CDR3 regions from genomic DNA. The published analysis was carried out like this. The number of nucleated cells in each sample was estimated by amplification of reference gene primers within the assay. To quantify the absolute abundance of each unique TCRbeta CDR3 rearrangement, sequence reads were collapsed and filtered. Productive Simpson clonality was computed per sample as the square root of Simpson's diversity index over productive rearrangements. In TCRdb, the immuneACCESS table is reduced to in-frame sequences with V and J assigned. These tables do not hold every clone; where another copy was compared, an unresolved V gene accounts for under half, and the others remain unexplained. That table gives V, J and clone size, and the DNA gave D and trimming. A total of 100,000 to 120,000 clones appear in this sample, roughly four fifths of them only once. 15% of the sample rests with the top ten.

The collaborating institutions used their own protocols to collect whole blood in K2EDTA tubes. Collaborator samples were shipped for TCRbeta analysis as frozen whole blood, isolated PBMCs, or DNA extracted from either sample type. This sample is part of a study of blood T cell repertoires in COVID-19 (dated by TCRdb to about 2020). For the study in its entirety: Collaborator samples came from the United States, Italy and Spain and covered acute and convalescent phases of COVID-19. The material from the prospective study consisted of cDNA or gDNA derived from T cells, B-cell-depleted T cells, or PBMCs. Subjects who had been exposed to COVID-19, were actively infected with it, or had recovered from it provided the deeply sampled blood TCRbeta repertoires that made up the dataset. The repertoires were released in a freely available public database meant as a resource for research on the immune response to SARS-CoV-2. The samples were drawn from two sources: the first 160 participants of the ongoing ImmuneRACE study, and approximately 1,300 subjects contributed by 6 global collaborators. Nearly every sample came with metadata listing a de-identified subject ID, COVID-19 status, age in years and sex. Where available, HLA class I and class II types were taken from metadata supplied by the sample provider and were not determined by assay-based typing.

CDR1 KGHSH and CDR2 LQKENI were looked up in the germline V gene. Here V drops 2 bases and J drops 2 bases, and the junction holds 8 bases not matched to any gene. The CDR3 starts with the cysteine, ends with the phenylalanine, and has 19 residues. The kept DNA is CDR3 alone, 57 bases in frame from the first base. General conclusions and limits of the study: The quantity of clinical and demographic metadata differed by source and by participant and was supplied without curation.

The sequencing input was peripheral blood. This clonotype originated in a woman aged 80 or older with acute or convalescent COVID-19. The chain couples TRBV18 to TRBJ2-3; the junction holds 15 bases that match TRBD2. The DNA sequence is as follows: TGTGCCAGCTCACCAATGGGACTAGCGGGAGGAAGAGTCACAGATACGCAGTATTTT. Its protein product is CASSPMGLAGGRVTDTQYF.